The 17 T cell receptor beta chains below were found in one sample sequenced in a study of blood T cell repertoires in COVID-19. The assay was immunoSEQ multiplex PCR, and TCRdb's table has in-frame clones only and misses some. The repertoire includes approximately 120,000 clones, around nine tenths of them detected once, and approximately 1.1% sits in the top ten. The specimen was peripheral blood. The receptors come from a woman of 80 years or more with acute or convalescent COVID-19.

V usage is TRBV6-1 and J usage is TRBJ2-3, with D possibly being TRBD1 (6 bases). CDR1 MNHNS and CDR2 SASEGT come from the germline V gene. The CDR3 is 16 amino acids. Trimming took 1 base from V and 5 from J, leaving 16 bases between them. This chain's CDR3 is CASSEGQALGVDTQYF. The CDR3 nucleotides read TGTGCCAGCAGTGAAGGACAGGCCCTAGGAGTAGATACGCAGTATTTT.

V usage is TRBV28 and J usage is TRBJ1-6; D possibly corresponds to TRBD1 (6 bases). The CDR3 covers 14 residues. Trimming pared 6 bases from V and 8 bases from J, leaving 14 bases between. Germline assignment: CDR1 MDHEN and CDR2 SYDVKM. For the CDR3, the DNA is TGTGCCAGCAGCACAGGGAAAGTGGATTCACCCCTCCACTTT. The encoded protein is CASSTGKVDSPLHF.

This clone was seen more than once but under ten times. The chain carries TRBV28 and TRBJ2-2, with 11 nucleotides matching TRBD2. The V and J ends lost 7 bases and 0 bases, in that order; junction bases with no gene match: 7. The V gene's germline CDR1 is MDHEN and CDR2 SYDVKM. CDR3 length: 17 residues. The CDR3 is CASILAGGNANTGELFF. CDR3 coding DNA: TGTGCCAGCATCCTAGCGGGAGGTAACGCGAACACCGGGGAGCTGTTTTTT.

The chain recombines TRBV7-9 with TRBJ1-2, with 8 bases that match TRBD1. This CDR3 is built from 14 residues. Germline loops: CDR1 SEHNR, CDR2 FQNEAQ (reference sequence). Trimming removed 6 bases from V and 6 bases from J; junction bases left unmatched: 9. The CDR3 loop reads CASRRPGQVHGYTF. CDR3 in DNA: TGTGCCAGCAGGAGACCGGGACAGGTTCATGGCTACACCTTC.

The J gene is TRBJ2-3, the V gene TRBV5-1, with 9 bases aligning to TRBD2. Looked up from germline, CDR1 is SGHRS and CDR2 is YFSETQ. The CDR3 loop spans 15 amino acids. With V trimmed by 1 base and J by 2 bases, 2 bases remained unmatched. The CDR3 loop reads CASSLTSGPTDTQYF. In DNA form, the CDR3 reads TGCGCCAGCAGCTTGACTAGCGGGCCCACAGATACGCAGTATTTT.

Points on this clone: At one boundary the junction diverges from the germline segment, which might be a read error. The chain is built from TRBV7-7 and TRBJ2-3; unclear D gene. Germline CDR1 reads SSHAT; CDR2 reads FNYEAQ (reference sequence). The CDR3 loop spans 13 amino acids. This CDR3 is CASSLAERDTQYF. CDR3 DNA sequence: TGTGCTAGCAGCTTGGCCGAGAGGGATACGCAGTATTTT.

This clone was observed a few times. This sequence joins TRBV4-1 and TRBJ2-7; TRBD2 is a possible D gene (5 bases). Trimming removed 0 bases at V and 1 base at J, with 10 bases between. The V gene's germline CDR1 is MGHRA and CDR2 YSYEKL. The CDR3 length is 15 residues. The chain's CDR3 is CASSQDHTGSYEQYF. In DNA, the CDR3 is TGCGCCAGCAGCCAAGATCATACGGGATCCTACGAGCAGTACTTC.

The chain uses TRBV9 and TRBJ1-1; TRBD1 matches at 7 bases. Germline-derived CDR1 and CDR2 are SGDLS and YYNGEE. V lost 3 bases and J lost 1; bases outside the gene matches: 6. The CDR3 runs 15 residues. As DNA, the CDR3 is TGTGCCAGCAGCGCACCCCGACAGGGGAACACTGAAGCTTTCTTT. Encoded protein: CASSAPRQGNTEAFF.

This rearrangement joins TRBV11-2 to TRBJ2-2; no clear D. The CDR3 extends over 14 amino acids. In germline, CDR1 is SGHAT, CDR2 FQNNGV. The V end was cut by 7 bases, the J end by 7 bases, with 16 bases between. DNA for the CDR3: TGTGCCAGCACCCTTAACCAGGCCGTCGGGGAGCTGTTTTTT. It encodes CASTLNQAVGELFF.

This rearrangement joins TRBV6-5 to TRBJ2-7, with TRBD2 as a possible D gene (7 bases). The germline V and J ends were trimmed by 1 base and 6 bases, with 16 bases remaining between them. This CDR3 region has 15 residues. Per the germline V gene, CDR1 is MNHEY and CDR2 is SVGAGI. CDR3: CASSYYGGGSIEQYF. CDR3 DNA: TGTGCCAGCAGTTACTACGGCGGGGGCTCCATCGAGCAGTACTTC.

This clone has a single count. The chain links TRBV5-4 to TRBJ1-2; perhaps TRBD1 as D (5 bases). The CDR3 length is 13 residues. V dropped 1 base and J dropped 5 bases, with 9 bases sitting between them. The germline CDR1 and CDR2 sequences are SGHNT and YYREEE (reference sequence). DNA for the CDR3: TGTGCCAGCAGCTTGAGCGGGGGATATGGCTACACCTTC. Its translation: CASSLSGGYGYTF.

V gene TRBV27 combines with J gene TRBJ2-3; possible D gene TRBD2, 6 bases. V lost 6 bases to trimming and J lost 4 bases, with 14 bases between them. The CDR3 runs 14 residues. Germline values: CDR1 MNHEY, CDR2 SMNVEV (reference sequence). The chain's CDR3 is CASSPGWGADTQYF. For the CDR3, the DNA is TGTGCCAGCAGCCCGGGCTGGGGGGCAGATACGCAGTATTTT.

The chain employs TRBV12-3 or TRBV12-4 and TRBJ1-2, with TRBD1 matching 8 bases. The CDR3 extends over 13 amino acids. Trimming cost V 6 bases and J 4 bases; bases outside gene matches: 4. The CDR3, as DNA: TGTGCCAGCAGCAATGACAGGGGCTATGGCTACACCTTC. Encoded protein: CASSNDRGYGYTF.

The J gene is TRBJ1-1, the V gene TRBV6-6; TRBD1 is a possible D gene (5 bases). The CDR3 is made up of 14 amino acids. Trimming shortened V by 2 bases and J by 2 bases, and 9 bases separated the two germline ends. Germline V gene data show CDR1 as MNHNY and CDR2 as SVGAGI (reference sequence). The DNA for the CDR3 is TGTGCCAGCAGTTACGTTCAGGGAAACACTGAAGCTTTCTTT. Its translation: CASSYVQGNTEAFF.

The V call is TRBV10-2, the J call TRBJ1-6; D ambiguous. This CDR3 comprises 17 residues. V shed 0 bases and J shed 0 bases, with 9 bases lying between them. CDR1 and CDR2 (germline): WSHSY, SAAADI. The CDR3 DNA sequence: TGCGCCAGCAGTGAGTCGACGAGGAGCTCCTATAATTCACCCCTCCACTTT. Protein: CASSESTRSSYNSPLHF.

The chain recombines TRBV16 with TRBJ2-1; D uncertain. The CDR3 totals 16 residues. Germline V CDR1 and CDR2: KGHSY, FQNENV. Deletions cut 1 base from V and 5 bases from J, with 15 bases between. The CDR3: CASSQFNTPNDNEQFF. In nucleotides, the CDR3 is TGTGCCAGCAGCCAATTCAACACCCCGAACGACAATGAGCAGTTCTTC.

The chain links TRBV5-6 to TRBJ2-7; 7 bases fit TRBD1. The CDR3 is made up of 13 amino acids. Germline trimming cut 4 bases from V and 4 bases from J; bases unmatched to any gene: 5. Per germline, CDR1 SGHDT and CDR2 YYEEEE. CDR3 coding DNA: TGTGCCAGCAGCACACAGGGGTCGTACGAGCAGTACTTC. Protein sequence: CASSTQGSYEQYF.